Following are 28 T cell receptor beta chains from one sample sequenced in a study (dated by TCRdb to about 2015). The library was generated by 5' RACE. These reads were obtained on an Illumina MiSeq. TCRdb reprocessing: public reads trimmed at Q25 with fastp, clones called with MiXCR, in-frame beta chains kept. Under each unique CDR3 protein, matching rows form one entry showing the most common genes and DNA. The sample table contains about 40,000 distinct CDR3 sequences; only one count was recorded for approximately 20% of them. The top ten clonotypes cover about 3% of the sample. Sequenced: naive CD4+ T cells sorted from a lymph node. The cell subset or site label, read with the paper, signifies: naive CD4+ T cells, CD4+CD45RA+CD25-. The receptors were gathered from a female donor with breast cancer.

This clonotype was seen only a few times. The chain links TRBV5-5 to TRBJ2-7; perhaps TRBD2 as D (5 bases). The CDR3 has 15 residues. Germline CDR1 is SGHKS and CDR2 is YYEKEE (reference sequence). V lost 4 bases and J 2 bases, leaving 16 bases between the germline ends. As DNA, the CDR3 is TGTGCCAGCAGCAAAGCGACTACCGCTGCCTACGAGCAGTACTTC. It encodes CASSKATTAAYEQYF.

This clonotype was counted ten times or more. V gene TRBV4-1 combines with J gene TRBJ2-7; D tentatively fits TRBD1 or TRBD2 (5 bases each). V was shortened by 1 base and J by 2 bases, with 9 bases between the two germline ends. The germline V gene encodes CDR1 MGHRA and CDR2 YSYEKL. This CDR3 region has 14 residues. The CDR3 bases are TGCGCCAGCAGCCAAGGAGGGGATGCCTACGAGCAGTACTTC. Translation: CASSQGGDAYEQYF.

This clonotype was seen many times. This chain links TRBV20-1 with TRBJ2-6; D gene ambiguous. In germline, CDR1 is DFQATT, CDR2 SNEGSKA (reference sequence). The CDR3 loop spans 13 amino acids. V gave up 4 bases and J gave up 2 bases, with 6 bases separating them. The chain's CDR3 is CSATSTGANVLTF. CDR3 nucleotide sequence: TGCAGTGCTACCAGCACTGGGGCCAACGTCCTGACTTTC.

This rearrangement joins TRBV7-6 to TRBJ2-7; 10 bases align to TRBD2. The CDR3 is made up of 15 amino acids. Germline values: CDR1 SGHVS, CDR2 FNYEAQ. V was clipped by 6 bases and J by 3 bases; unmatched bases: 8. CDR3 DNA: TGTGCCAGCAGTCAAGCGGGAGGGGGGCTCTACGAGCAGTACTTC. Residues: CASSQAGGGLYEQYF.

The table lists this clonotype with a few counts. J is TRBJ1-5 and V is TRBV20-1; tentatively, D is TRBD1 (6 bases). CDR3 size: 13 residues. V was pared by 4 bases and J by 4 bases, with 11 bases between. Per the germline V gene, CDR1 is DFQATT and CDR2 is SNEGSKA (reference sequence). The CDR3 DNA is TGCAGTGCTAAGGACAGCCCTAATCAGCCCCAGCATTTT. Translated, it gives CSAKDSPNQPQHF.

The gene calls are TRBV5-1 and TRBJ1-6, with a tentative D call TRBD1 (5 bases). Deletions cut 0 bases from V and 9 bases from J, with 10 bases between. CDR3 length equals 14 residues. Germline V lookup: CDR1 SGHRS, CDR2 YFSETQ. This chain's CDR3 is CASSLEAGTSPLHF. Here the CDR3 DNA reads TGCGCCAGCAGCTTGGAAGCAGGGACTTCACCCCTCCACTTT.

V and J are TRBV7-9 and TRBJ2-1, with 8 bases that match TRBD2. This CDR3 comprises 18 residues. Germline values: CDR1 SEHNR, CDR2 FQNEAQ (reference sequence). Trimming took 5 bases from V and 4 from J; bases not matched to a gene: 16. The CDR3 bases are TGTGCCAGCAGCCTCGGGGCTAGCGGGCTACTGGGTTACAATGAGCAGTTCTTC. It translates to CASSLGASGLLGYNEQFF.

A few counts support this clonotype. V usage is TRBV5-1 and J usage is TRBJ2-2; 9 nucleotides line up with TRBD1. With V trimmed by 0 bases and J by 4 bases, 4 bases remained unmatched. From germline, CDR1 is SGHRS and CDR2 YFSETQ. The CDR3 runs 16 residues. CDR3 DNA: TGCGCCAGCAGCTTGGGGACAGGGGCAAGCACCGGGGAGCTGTTTTTT. Translation gives CASSLGTGASTGELFF.

About this clonotype itself: This could be a read error, since a much larger clone is one nucleotide away. V and J are TRBV12-3 or TRBV12-4 and TRBJ1-1; possibly TRBD1 for D (5 bases). The CDR3 is made up of 14 amino acids. CDR3 DNA: TGTGCCAGCAGTTTAGGGGGCCACGGCACTGAAGCTATCTTT. Amino acids: CASSLGGHGTEAIF.

This clonotype was detected ten times or more. The chain links TRBV29-1 to TRBJ2-7; perhaps TRBD2 as D (7 bases). The CDR3 runs 14 residues. V gave up 4 bases and J gave up 5 bases, with 18 bases separating them. In germline, CDR1 is SQVTM, CDR2 ANQGSEA. CDR3 in DNA: TGCAGCGTTGCCTTGGACAGCGGGGTACACGAGCAGTACTTC. This translates into CSVALDSGVHEQYF.

At least ten counts were recorded for this clonotype. The chain recombines TRBV7-2 with TRBJ1-2; 7 bases agree with TRBD1. J lost 0 bases, V lost 3 bases, and 4 bases had no gene match. The CDR3 contains 15 residues. Germline assignment: CDR1 SGHTA and CDR2 FQGNSA. In DNA form, the CDR3 reads TGTGCCAGCAGCTTCAGGGACAGAACTAACTATGGCTACACCTTC. It encodes CASSFRDRTNYGYTF.

This clonotype was recorded many times. This sequence joins TRBV4-1 and TRBJ2-7; 13 bases are a match to TRBD2. Per the germline V gene, CDR1 is MGHRA and CDR2 is YSYEKL. The CDR3 covers 15 residues. The V segment lost 6 bases and the J segment 4 bases; nucleotides outside the gene matches: 6. CDR3 protein: CASRDTSGGAYEQYF. DNA for the CDR3: TGCGCCAGCAGGGATACTAGCGGGGGGGCTTACGAGCAGTACTTC.

Note on this clonotype: At one boundary the junction diverges from the germline segment, which might be a read error. This rearrangement joins TRBV5-1 to TRBJ1-1, with D tentatively TRBD1 (5 bases). The CDR3 is made up of 13 amino acids. The germline gives CDR1 SGHRS, CDR2 YFSETQ. The CDR3 DNA follows: TGCGCCAGCAGGTTGGGGGAGGCCCGTGAAGCTTTCTTT. It yields the protein CASRLGEAREAFF. The whole variable domain, filled in from reference TRBV5-1 and TRBJ1-1, reads KAGVTQTPRYLIKTRGQQVTLSCSPISGHRSVSWYQQTPGQGLQFLFEYFSETQRNKGNFPGRFSGRQFSNSRSEMNVSTLELGDSALYLCASRLGEAREAFFGQGTRLTVV.

This clonotype was observed a handful of times. The V gene is TRBV28, the J gene TRBJ2-3, with no clear D. Germline-derived CDR1 and CDR2 are MDHEN and SYDVKM. V lost 5 bases and J 7 bases, leaving 16 bases between the germline ends. The CDR3 totals 14 residues. The DNA of the CDR3 is TGTGCCAGCAGTCGCGGAAATTCGGTGAATACGCAGTATTTT. It translates to CASSRGNSVNTQYF.

This clonotype was found many times. V is TRBV20-1 and J is TRBJ2-5; D gene ambiguous. In germline, CDR1 is DFQATT, CDR2 SNEGSKA (reference sequence). Between the trimmed V and J ends, which lost 5 bases and 0 bases, there was a span of 10 bases. The CDR3 covers 13 residues. In DNA, the CDR3 is TGCAGTGCTTTCCGAGAGTACCAAGAGACCCAGTACTTC. It translates to CSAFREYQETQYF.

The J gene is TRBJ1-2, the V gene TRBV5-6; D unresolved. This CDR3 is built from 13 residues. Germline V gene lookup returns CDR1 SGHDT and CDR2 YYEEEE. V lost 7 bases to trimming and J lost 4 bases, with 14 bases between them. The CDR3 bases are TGTGCCAGCGGCCGTAGTCGGTCCTATGGCTACACCTTC. This encodes CASGRSRSYGYTF. Variable domain in full (rest from reference TRBV5-6 and TRBJ1-2): DAGVTQSPTHLIKTRGQQVTLRCSPKSGHDTVSWYQQALGQGPQFIFQYYEEEERQRGNFPDRFSGHQFPNYSSELNVNALLLGDSALYLCASGRSRSYGYTFGSGTRLTVV.

V is TRBV5-1 and J is TRBJ2-5, with TRBD2 identical over 10 bases. Per germline, CDR1 SGHRS and CDR2 YFSETQ. V shed 4 bases and J 7 bases; nucleotides not matched to a gene: 10. This CDR3 comprises 15 residues. CDR3 in amino acids: CASSDGSGTSVTQYF. CDR3 nucleotide sequence: TGCGCCAGCAGCGATGGGTCCGGGACTAGCGTGACCCAGTACTTC.

This clonotype has just a few counts. V gene TRBV5-5 combines with J gene TRBJ1-5; 9 bases line up with TRBD1. Per the germline V gene, CDR1 is SGHKS and CDR2 is YYEKEE (reference sequence). V gave up 3 bases and J gave up 4 bases; unmatched junction bases: 2. The CDR3 loop spans 14 amino acids. CDR3 region: CASSSGQGNQPQHF. In DNA form, the CDR3 reads TGTGCCAGCAGCTCGGGACAGGGTAATCAGCCCCAGCATTTT.

This sequence joins TRBV12-3 or TRBV12-4 and TRBJ1-5; D might be TRBD1 (5 bases). The CDR3 loop spans 16 amino acids. The V end was cut by 6 bases, the J end by 5 bases, with 20 bases between. DNA for the CDR3: TGTGCCAGCAGCTCTACCTCCGGGACCCGACATCAGCCCCAGCATTTT. This translates into CASSSTSGTRHQPQHF.

This clonotype was detected ten times or more. V is TRBV7-9 and J is TRBJ1-2; 8 bases are shared with TRBD1. There are 15 residues in the CDR3. Germline V gives CDR1 SEHNR, CDR2 FQNEAQ (reference sequence). Trimming at V came to 6 bases and at J to 4 bases, leaving 10 bases not matched to a gene. DNA of the CDR3: TGTGCCAGCAGACTCACAGGGGGAGACGGCTATGGCTACACCTTC. Translated: CASRLTGGDGYGYTF.

The V and J genes are TRBV7-3 and TRBJ2-3, with 10 nucleotides matching TRBD2. The CDR3 has 20 residues. From germline, CDR1 is SGHTA and CDR2 FQGTGA. Trimming took 5 bases from V and 0 from J; bases not matched to a gene: 17. CDR3 region: CASSLGLAASQAYSTDTQYF. The CDR3 DNA reads as TGTGCCAGCAGCCTCGGACTAGCGGCTTCCCAGGCATATAGCACAGATACGCAGTATTTT. The whole variable domain, remainder taken from reference TRBV7-3 and TRBJ2-3, is GAGVSQTPSNKVTEKGKYVELRCDPISGHTALYWYRQSLGQGPEFLIYFQGTGAADDSGLPNDRFFAVRPEGSVSTLKIQRTERGDSAVYLCASSLGLAASQAYSTDTQYFGPGTRLTVL.

Concerning this clonotype: A read error is possible here, since a much larger clone lies one base away. The rearrangement uses TRBV20-1 and TRBJ2-3, with 10 bases matching TRBD2. The ends lost 4 bases at V and 0 bases at J; junction bases unmatched: 4. In germline, CDR1 is DFQATT, CDR2 SNEGSKA (reference sequence). This CDR3 has 15 residues. The DNA for the CDR3 is TGCAGTGCTACCCAACTAGCGGGAAGCACAGATACGCAGTATTTT. Translating gives CSATQLAGSTDTQYF.

A few counts support this clonotype. The chain uses TRBV10-3 and TRBJ2-1; 8 bases align to TRBD1. V trimming: 8 bases; J trimming: 0 bases; junction bases outside the gene matches: 6. Germline CDR1 reads ENHRY; CDR2 reads SYGVKD. This CDR3 spans 15 amino acids. The CDR3 coding sequence is TGTGCCATCTCCGGGACAGGCGACTCCTACAATGAGCAGTTCTTC. It yields the protein CAISGTGDSYNEQFF.

Remarks on this clonotype: One end of the junction is discordant with germline, which a read error may explain. V usage is TRBV7-9 and J usage is TRBJ2-2; 10 bases are a match to TRBD2. Germline V gives CDR1 SEHNR, CDR2 FQNEAQ (reference sequence). This CDR3 contains 15 residues. In DNA, the CDR3 is TGTGCCAGCAGCCTAGCGGGGGTGAACACCGGGGAGCTGTTTTTT. Encoded protein: CASSLAGVNTGELFF.

This clonotype was observed a few times. The V call is TRBV3-1, the J call TRBJ1-5, with 7 bases identical to TRBD1. J was trimmed by 6 bases and V by 0 bases; bases with no gene match: 5. The CDR3 runs to 15 residues. Germline CDR1 reads LGHDT; CDR2 reads YNNKEL (reference sequence). The CDR3 is CASSQDAGGAQPQHF. DNA for the CDR3: TGTGCCAGCAGCCAAGACGCAGGGGGGGCTCAGCCCCAGCATTTT.

A note on this clonotype: At one end the junction does not follow the germline gene, possibly because of a read error. This chain connects TRBV7-3 to TRBJ2-3; D is unresolved. The CDR3 length is 17 residues. Germline CDR1 is SGHTA and CDR2 is FQGTGA. CDR3 sequence: CANSLSAGGPSTDTQYF. Here the CDR3 DNA reads TGTGCCAACAGCTTATCCGCTGGCGGCCCCAGCACAGATACGCAGTATTTT.

The chain is built from TRBV7-2 and TRBJ2-1, with D perhaps TRBD1 (6 bases). Between the trimmed V and J ends, which lost 1 base and 0 bases, there was a span of 10 bases. Germline lookup yields CDR1 SGHTA and CDR2 FQGNSA. This CDR3 is 16 amino acids long. The CDR3: CASSLVLGGSYNEQFF. CDR3 DNA sequence: TGTGCCAGCAGCTTAGTGTTAGGGGGCTCCTACAATGAGCAGTTCTTC. Looking up the rest from reference TRBV7-2 and TRBJ2-1 gives the full variable domain: GAGVSQSPSNKVTEKGKDVELRCDPISGHTALYWYRQSLGQGLEFLIYFQGNSAPDKSGLPSDRFSAERTGGSVSTLTIQRTQQEDSAVYLCASSLVLGGSYNEQFFGPGTRLTVL.

The chain carries TRBV24-1 and TRBJ2-5; possibly TRBD1 or TRBD2 for D (5 bases each). Per the germline V gene, CDR1 is KGHDR and CDR2 is SFDVKD. V lost 3 bases and J 4 bases, leaving 17 bases between the germline ends. This CDR3 contains 16 residues. In nucleotides, the CDR3 is TGTGCCACCAGTGATATCCGGGACGCCCGTAGAGAGACCCAGTACTTC. Translated: CATSDIRDARRETQYF.